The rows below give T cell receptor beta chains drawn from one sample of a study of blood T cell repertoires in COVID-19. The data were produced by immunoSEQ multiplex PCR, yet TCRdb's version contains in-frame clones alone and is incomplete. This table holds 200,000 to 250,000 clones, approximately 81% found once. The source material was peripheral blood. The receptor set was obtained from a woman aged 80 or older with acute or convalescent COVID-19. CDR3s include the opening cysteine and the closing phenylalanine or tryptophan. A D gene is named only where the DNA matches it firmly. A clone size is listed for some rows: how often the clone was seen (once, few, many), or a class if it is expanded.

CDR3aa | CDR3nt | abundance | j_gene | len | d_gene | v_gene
CATSPLGRGEKLFF | TGTGCCACCAGCCCCCTCGGCCGGGGGGAAAAACTGTTTTTT | - | TRBJ1-4 | 14 | - | TRBV15
CAWARRGGFNYGYTF | TGTGCCTGGGCCCGTCGGGGGGGCTTTAACTATGGCTACACCTTC | - | TRBJ1-2 | 15 | - | TRBV30
CASSQGQGTFNSPLHF | TGTGCCAGCAGCCAAGGGCAGGGAACCTTCAATTCACCCCTCCACTTT | - | TRBJ1-6 | 16 | - | TRBV3-1/TRBV3-2
CASSQLGSTGVEAFF | TGTGCCAGCAGCCAACTTGGTTCTACCGGGGTTGAAGCTTTCTTT | - | TRBJ1-1 | 15 | - | TRBV14
CASSFGAGANYGYTF | TGTGCCAGCAGTTTCGGGGCAGGGGCGAACTATGGCTACACCTTC | - | TRBJ1-2 | 15 | - | TRBV28
CASSQGWRTVGGEQFF | TGTGCCAGCAGCCAAGGTTGGCGTACGGTCGGAGGTGAGCAGTTCTTC | - | TRBJ2-1 | 16 | - | TRBV3-1/TRBV3-2
CASSVTGGMGYTF | TGTGCCAGCAGCGTTACAGGGGGAATGGGCTACACCTTC | - | TRBJ1-2 | 13 | TRBD1 | TRBV11-2
CATSRDAGNYGYTF | TGTGCCACCAGCAGAGATGCGGGGAACTATGGCTACACCTTC | - | TRBJ1-2 | 14 | - | TRBV15
CASSPGGGEETQYF | TGCGCCAGCAGCCCCGGCGGCGGGGAAGAGACCCAGTACTTC | once | TRBJ2-5 | 14 | - | TRBV5-1
CASSGAVNTEAFF | TGCGCCAGCAGTGGGGCCGTGAACACTGAAGCTTTCTTT | once | TRBJ1-1 | 13 | - | TRBV5-1
CASSEPGGPRNQPQHF | TGCGCCAGCAGTGAGCCAGGCGGGCCACGTAATCAGCCCCAGCATTTT | - | TRBJ1-5 | 16 | - | TRBV10-2
CASSQESGIGNTIYF | TGCGCCAGCAGCCAAGAATCAGGGATTGGAAACACCATATATTTT | - | TRBJ1-3 | 15 | - | TRBV4-3
CASSLAGGTNYGYTF | TGTGCCAGCAGCTTAGCGGGGGGGACTAACTATGGCTACACCTTC | - | TRBJ1-2 | 15 | - | TRBV7-9
CASSSGTVPSDTQYF | TGTGCCAGCAGCTCCGGGACAGTGCCCTCAGATACGCAGTATTTT | - | TRBJ2-3 | 15 | TRBD1 | TRBV11-3
CASSRFGGDETQYF | TGTGCCAGCAGCCGATTCGGGGGTGACGAGACCCAGTACTTC | - | TRBJ2-5 | 14 | - | TRBV7-6
CASSPSTGRGGNTIYF | TGTGCCAGCAGCCCATCGACAGGTCGCGGTGGAAACACCATATATTTT | - | TRBJ1-3 | 16 | - | TRBV7-2
CASSPGTGNYGYTF | TGCGCCAGCAGCCCCGGGACAGGGAACTATGGCTACACCTTC | once | TRBJ1-2 | 14 | TRBD1 | TRBV5-1
CASNPSESSQPQHF | TGTGCCAGCAACCCCTCGGAGTCGAGTCAGCCCCAGCATTTT | - | TRBJ1-5 | 14 | - | TRBV6-5
CASSLPGQGGYGYTF | TGTGCCAGCAGTCTACCGGGACAGGGGGGGTATGGCTACACCTTC | once | TRBJ1-2 | 15 | TRBD1 | TRBV28
CASSGVGTGYIDAEAFF | TGTGCCAGCAGTGGCGTAGGGACAGGGTACATCGACGCTGAAGCTTTCTTT | - | TRBJ1-1 | 17 | TRBD1 | TRBV25-1
CASSVTGGGETQYF | TGTGCCAGTAGTGTCACAGGGGGTGGCGAGACCCAGTACTTC | - | TRBJ2-5 | 14 | TRBD1 | TRBV19
CASSTDREGNQPQHF | TGTGCCAGCAGTACGGACAGGGAGGGCAATCAGCCCCAGCATTTT | few | TRBJ1-5 | 15 | TRBD1 | TRBV27
CASSQDLGTKSNEQFF | TGTGCCAGCAGCCAAGATTTAGGGACTAAGTCCAATGAGCAGTTCTTC | - | TRBJ2-1 | 16 | TRBD2 | TRBV3-1/TRBV3-2
CASRGELSNQPQHF | TGTGCCAGCAGGGGAGAACTTAGCAATCAGCCCCAGCATTTT | - | TRBJ1-5 | 14 | - | TRBV28
CASSQGLAGVNEQFF | TGTGCCAGCAGCCAAGGACTAGCGGGGGTCAATGAGCAGTTCTTC | - | TRBJ2-1 | 15 | TRBD2 | TRBV7-2
CASSRDRGRGSPLHF | TGTGCTAGCAGCCGCGACAGGGGGCGCGGTTCACCCCTCCACTTT | few | TRBJ1-6 | 15 | TRBD1 | TRBV7-7
CASSFPQVAPQETQYF | TGTGCCAGCAGCTTTCCACAGGTCGCCCCACAAGAGACCCAGTACTTC | - | TRBJ2-5 | 16 | - | TRBV7-6
CATSRLRDSNYEQYF | TGTGCCACCAGCAGACTCCGGGACTCCAACTACGAGCAGTACTTC | - | TRBJ2-7 | 15 | - | TRBV15
CASSLYTGELFF | TGCGCCAGCTCCCTATACACCGGGGAGCTGTTTTTT | - | TRBJ2-2 | 12 | - | TRBV4-1
CASSPGQGAGGANVLTF | TGTGCCAGCAGCCCGGGACAGGGGGCGGGAGGGGCCAACGTCCTGACTTTC | once | TRBJ2-6 | 17 | TRBD1 | TRBV27
CASSQGSDSPLHF | TGTGCCAGCAGCCAAGGGTCGGATTCACCCCTCCACTTT | - | TRBJ1-6 | 13 | - | TRBV4-2
CASSQARTGRSGNTIYF | TGCGCCAGCAGTCAAGCTAGGACAGGGCGCTCTGGAAACACCATATATTTT | - | TRBJ1-3 | 17 | TRBD1 | TRBV23-1
CASVPQGFWTEAFF | TGTGCCAGCGTGCCCCAGGGATTTTGGACTGAAGCTTTCTTT | - | TRBJ1-1 | 14 | - | TRBV7-9
CASSHGRQGGSYNSPLHF | TGCGCCAGCAGTCATGGGAGACAGGGTGGTTCCTATAATTCACCCCTCCACTTT | once | TRBJ1-6 | 18 | TRBD1 | TRBV23-1
CASSQARGRVFGAFF | TGTGCCAGCAGCCAAGCGCGGGGCAGGGTTTTTGGAGCTTTCTTT | - | TRBJ1-1 | 15 | - | TRBV4-2
CASSAGLAQETQYF | TGTGCCAGCAGCGCGGGACTAGCTCAAGAGACCCAGTACTTC | - | TRBJ2-5 | 14 | TRBD2 | TRBV9
CASSLSAPPGGGYGYTF | TGTGCCAGCAGCTTAAGCGCCCCGCCAGGCGGAGGGTATGGCTACACCTTC | - | TRBJ1-2 | 17 | - | TRBV7-2
CASSSGGVWSGNTIYF | TGTGCCAGCAGCTCCGGAGGGGTTTGGTCTGGAAACACCATATATTTT | - | TRBJ1-3 | 16 | - | TRBV7-2
CASSLVGGVRNYGYTF | TGTGCCAGCAGCTTGGTAGGGGGCGTGAGGAACTATGGCTACACCTTC | - | TRBJ1-2 | 16 | TRBD1 | TRBV5-6
CASSLISGAGNTIYF | TGTGCCAGCAGCTTAATCTCAGGGGCTGGAAACACCATATATTTT | - | TRBJ1-3 | 15 | - | TRBV7-2
CASRDSATNEKLFF | TGTGCCAGTAGGGACAGTGCAACTAATGAAAAACTGTTTTTT | - | TRBJ1-4 | 14 | - | TRBV19